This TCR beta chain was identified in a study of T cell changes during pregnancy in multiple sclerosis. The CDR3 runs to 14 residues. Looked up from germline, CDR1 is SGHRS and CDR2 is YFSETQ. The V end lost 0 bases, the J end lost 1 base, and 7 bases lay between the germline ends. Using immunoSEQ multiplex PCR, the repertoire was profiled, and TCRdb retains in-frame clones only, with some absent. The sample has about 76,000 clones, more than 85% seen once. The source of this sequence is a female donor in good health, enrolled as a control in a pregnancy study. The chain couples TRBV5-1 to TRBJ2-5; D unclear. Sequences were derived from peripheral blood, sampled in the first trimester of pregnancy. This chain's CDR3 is CASSLGNSQETQYF. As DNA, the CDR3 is TGCGCCAGCAGCTTGGGAAACTCCCAAGAGACCCAGTACTTC.